This T cell receptor (beta chain) was captured in a study of technical replicates of blood from a few donors listed by TCRdb under 2017. The cysteine opens and the phenylalanine closes a CDR3 of 14 amino acids. The sequence is cut down to CDR3 DNA, 42 bases in frame from base 1. Ends trimmed: V by 4 bases, J by 0 bases; bases unmatched to a gene: 0. CDR1 MGHDK and CDR2 SYGVNS were looked up in the germline V gene. Worth noting for this clone: Its recognized antigen is unknown. No much larger clonotype is one base removed from it; base qualities were not supplied.

The protocol used for the library was the immunoSEQ multiplex PCR assay. TCRdb retrieved this table from immuneACCESS and kept in-frame rearrangements only. Not all clones are present; in checked studies, unresolved V genes account for under half, and no reason is known for the remainder. This sample comprises around 16,000 clones, approximately 80% of them detected only once. The ten largest clonotypes hold roughly an eighth of the sample. The source material was PBMCs. The origin of this receptor is a human donor in good health. Recombination linked TRBV25-1 to TRBJ2-3; TRBD2 agrees with 8 junctional bases. Read as DNA, the sequence is TGTGCCAGCAGTGCGGGAGGGAGCACAGATACGCAGTATTTT. It translates as CASSAGGSTDTQYF.